This passage covers 3 T cell receptor beta chains from one sample sequenced in a study of CXCR3-negative and CXCR3-positive naive CD8 T cells. General study findings and limits: Naive CXCR3-positive cells had TRB CDR3s more hydrophobic than those of CXCR3-negative naive cells.

All TRB cDNA libraries came from 5' RACE performed with UMI labels. From its re-call of the 5' RACE reads, TCRdb lists each CDR3 protein once, without DNA. The repertoire table contains about 86,000 distinct CDR3 sequences. These TCRs' antigens remain unknown. Sample: naive CXCR3+ CD8+ T cells from blood. The subset was: CD45RO-CCR7+CD27+CD95- naive CD8+ T cells expressing CXCR3 (TNR3+). Every receptor here comes from a human donor in good health. Some clones in this sample may be carry-over from other donors' samples.

The chain is built from TRBV28 and TRBJ1-1; TCRdb indicates TRBD1, and absent DNA this call remains unverified. Germline V lookup: CDR1 MDHEN, CDR2 SYDVKM. The CDR3 sequence is 15 residues long. CDR3 sequence: CASTLSVNWDTEAFF.

The V call is TRBV13, the J call TRBJ1-4; TCRdb's D gene call, TRBD1, goes unchecked for lack of DNA. Germline CDR1 is PRHDT and CDR2 is FYEKMQ (reference sequence). CDR3 length: 16 residues. CDR3: CASSQDREATNEKLFF.

The rearrangement joins TRBV4-2 to TRBJ1-4. CDR1 and CDR2 (germline): LGHNA, YNFKEQ. The CDR3 covers 16 residues. CDR3 region: CASSQVGTATNEKLFF.